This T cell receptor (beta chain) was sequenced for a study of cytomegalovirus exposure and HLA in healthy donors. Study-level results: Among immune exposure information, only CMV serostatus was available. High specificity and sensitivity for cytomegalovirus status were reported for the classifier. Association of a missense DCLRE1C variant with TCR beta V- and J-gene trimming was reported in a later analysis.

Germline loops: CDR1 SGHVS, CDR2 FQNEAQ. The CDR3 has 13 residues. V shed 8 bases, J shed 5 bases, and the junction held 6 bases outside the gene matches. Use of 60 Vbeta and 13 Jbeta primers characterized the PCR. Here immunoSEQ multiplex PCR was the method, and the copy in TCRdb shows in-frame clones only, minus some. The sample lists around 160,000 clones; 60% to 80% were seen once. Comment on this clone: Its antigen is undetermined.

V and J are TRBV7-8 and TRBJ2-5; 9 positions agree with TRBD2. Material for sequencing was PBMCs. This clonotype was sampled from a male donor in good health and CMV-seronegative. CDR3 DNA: TGTGCCAGCCGCGGGGGGGCAGGGGAGACCCAGTACTTC. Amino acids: CASRGGAGETQYF.